This T cell receptor beta chain originates from a study of early T cells in non-severe SARS-CoV-2 infection. Looking at the study overall: Sequencing was performed on bulk RNA from unsorted whole blood, leaving chains unpaired. Overall study results and limits: In VDJdb matching, anti-spike CD8 responses were favored while private and CD4 specificities went missing.

J was trimmed by 0 bases and V by 5 bases; bases with no gene match: 10. The CDR3 length is 17 residues. This clonotype has only a few counts. Its antigen is not known. Researchers tagged individual cDNA molecules with unique molecular identifiers. TCRdb used MiXCR to reprocess the 5' RACE reads, holding one entry per CDR3 protein. Of about 76,000 distinct CDR3 sequences in the sample, less than 20% are singletons; the top ten hold 12%. Input material: whole blood. V is TRBV6-7 and J is TRBJ2-4; 7 nucleotides align to TRBD1. TRBV6-7 is an ORF, and what it does is uncertain. The clonotype comes from an adult who was a healthcare worker with PCR-confirmed SARS-CoV-2 infection or an uninfected control (not recorded which). The CDR3 DNA is TGTGCCAGCAGTCCCTCGACAGGGTCGTTAGCCAAAAACATTCAGTACTTC. Its protein is CASSPSTGSLAKNIQYF.